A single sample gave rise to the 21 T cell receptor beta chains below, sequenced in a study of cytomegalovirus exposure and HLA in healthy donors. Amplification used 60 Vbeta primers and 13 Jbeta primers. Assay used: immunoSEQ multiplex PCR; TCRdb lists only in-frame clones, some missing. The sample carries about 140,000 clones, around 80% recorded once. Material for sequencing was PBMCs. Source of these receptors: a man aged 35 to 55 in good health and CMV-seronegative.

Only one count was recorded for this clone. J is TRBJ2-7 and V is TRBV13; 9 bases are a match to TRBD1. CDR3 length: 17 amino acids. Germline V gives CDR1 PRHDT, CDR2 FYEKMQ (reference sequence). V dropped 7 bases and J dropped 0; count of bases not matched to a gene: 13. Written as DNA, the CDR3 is TGTGCCAGCACCCCGTCCCGGGACAGGGAGAGCTCCTACGAGCAGTACTTC. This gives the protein CASTPSRDRESSYEQYF.

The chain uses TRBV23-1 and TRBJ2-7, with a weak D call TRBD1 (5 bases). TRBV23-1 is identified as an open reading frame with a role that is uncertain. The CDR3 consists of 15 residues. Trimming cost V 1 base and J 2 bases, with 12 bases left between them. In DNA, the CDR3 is TGCGCCAGCAGTCAATTCGACAGAAAACCCTACGAGCAGTACTTC. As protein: CASSQFDRKPYEQYF.

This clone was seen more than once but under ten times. The CDR3 protein is CASSEGQGLAYGYTF. CDR3 sequence (DNA): TGTGCCAGCAGTGAAGGACAGGGATTGGCCTATGGCTACACCTTC. This chain links TRBV25-1 with TRBJ1-2, with 8 bases lining up with TRBD1. With 2 bases clipped from V and 4 bases from J, the junction kept 6 bases outside the gene matches. The CDR3 runs 15 residues. Germline assignment: CDR1 MGHDK and CDR2 SYGVNS.

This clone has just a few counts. The CDR3: CASSGDRGQNEQFF. In DNA, the CDR3 is TGTGCCAGCAGCGGGGACAGGGGGCAGAATGAGCAGTTCTTC. The chain is built from TRBV11-2 and TRBJ2-1, with TRBD1 matching over 12 bases. CDR1 SGHAT and CDR2 FQNNGV come from the germline V gene. The ends lost 5 bases at V and 7 bases at J; junction bases unmatched: 3. The CDR3 sequence is 14 residues long.

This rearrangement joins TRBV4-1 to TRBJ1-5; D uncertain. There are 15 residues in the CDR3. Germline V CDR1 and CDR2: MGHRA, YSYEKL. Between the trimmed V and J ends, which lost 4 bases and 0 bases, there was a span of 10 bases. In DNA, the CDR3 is TGCGCCAGCAGCCCCGGGGTTTATAGCAATCAGCCCCAGCATTTT. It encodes CASSPGVYSNQPQHF.

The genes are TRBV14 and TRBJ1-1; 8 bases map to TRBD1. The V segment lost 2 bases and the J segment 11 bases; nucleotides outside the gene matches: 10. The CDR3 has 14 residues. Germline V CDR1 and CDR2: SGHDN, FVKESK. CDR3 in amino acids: CASSQRGTGGWAFF. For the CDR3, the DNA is TGTGCCAGCAGCCAAAGAGGCACAGGGGGTTGGGCTTTCTTT.

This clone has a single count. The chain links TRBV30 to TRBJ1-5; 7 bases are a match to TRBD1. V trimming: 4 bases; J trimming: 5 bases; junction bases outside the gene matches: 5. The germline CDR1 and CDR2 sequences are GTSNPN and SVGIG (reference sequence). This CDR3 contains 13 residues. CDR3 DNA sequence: TGTGCCTGGACGGGACAGAGGGATCAGCCCCAGCATTTT. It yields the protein CAWTGQRDQPQHF.

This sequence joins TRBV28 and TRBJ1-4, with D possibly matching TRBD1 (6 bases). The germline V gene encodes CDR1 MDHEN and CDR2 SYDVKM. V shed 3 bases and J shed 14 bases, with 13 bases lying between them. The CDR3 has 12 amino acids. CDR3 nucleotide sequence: TGTGCCAGCAGTTTTAGGGGGGGCAAGCTGTTTTTT. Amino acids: CASSFRGGKLFF.

The CDR3 DNA sequence: TGTGCCAGCAGTGGGGGGACAGTGTCCTACGAGCAGTACTTC. Its protein is CASSGGTVSYEQYF. The chain couples TRBV28 to TRBJ2-7; D perhaps matches TRBD1 (7 bases). Per germline, CDR1 MDHEN and CDR2 SYDVKM. V was trimmed by 5 bases and J by 1 base, leaving 12 bases between them. The CDR3 loop spans 14 amino acids.

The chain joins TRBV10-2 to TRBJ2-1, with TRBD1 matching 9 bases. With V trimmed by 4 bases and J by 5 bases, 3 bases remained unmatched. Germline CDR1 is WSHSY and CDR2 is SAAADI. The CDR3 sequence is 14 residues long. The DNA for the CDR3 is TGCGCCAGCAGTGGTGGACAGGGGAACAATGAGCAGTTCTTC. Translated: CASSGGQGNNEQFF.

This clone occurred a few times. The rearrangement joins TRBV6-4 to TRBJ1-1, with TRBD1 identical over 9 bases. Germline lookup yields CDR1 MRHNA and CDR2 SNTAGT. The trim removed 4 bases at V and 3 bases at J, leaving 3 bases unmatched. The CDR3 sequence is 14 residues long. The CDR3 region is CASSGQGDHTEAFF. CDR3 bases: TGTGCCAGCAGTGGACAGGGGGACCACACTGAAGCTTTCTTT.

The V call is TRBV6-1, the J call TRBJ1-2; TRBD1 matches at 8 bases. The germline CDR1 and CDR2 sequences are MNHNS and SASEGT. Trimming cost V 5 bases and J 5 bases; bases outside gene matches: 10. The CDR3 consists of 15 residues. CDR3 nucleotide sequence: TGTGCCAGCAGTTCGGAAGGACAGGGCGGGTATGGCTACACCTTC. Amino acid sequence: CASSSEGQGGYGYTF.

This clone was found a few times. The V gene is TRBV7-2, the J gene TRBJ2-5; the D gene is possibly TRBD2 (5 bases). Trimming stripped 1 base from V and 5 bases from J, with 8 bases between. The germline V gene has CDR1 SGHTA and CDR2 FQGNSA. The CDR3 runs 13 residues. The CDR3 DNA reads TGTGCCAGCAGCTTAGACGGGGTCGAGACCCAGTACTTC. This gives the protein CASSLDGVETQYF.

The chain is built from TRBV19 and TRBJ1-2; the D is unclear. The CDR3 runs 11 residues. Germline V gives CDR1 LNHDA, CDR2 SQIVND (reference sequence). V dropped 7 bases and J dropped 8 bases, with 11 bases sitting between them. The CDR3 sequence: CASKRDWGYTF. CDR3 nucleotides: TGTGCCAGTAAGAGAGATTGGGGCTACACCTTC.

The CDR3 sequence is CASSLSRHLYEQYF. As DNA, the CDR3 is TGTGCCAGCAGTTTATCGAGGCACCTATACGAGCAGTACTTC. The V and J genes are TRBV27 and TRBJ2-7; D is ambiguous. Deletions cut 0 bases from V and 4 bases from J, with 10 bases between. The CDR3 length is 14 residues. Germline CDR1 and CDR2: MNHEY and SMNVEV (reference sequence).

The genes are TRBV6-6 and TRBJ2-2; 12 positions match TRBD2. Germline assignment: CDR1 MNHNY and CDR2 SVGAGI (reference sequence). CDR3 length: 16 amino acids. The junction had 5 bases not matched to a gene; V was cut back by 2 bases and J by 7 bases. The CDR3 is CASSYGSSGRGGELFF. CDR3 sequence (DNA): TGTGCCAGCAGTTACGGTTCTAGCGGGAGGGGCGGGGAGCTGTTTTTT.

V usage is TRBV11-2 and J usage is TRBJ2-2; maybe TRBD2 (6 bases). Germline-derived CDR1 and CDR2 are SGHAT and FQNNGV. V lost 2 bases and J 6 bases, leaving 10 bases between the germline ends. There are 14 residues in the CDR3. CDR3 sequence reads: CASSLTGVPGELFF. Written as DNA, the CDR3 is TGTGCCAGCAGCTTAACGGGGGTCCCCGGGGAGCTGTTTTTT.

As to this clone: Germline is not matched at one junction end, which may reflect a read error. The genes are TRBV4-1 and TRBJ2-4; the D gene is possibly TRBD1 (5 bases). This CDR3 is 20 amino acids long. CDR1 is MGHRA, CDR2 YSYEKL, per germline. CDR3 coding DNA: TGCGCCAGCAGCCAAGATCGCCTAAAGACCGCGCCGGCTAACAGGAACAGTCAGTACTTC. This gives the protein CASSQDRLKTAPANRNSQYF.

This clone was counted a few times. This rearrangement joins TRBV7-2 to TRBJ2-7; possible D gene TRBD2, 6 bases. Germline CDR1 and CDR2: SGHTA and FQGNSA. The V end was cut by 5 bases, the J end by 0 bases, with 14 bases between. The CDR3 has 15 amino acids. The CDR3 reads CASSRDWAFSYEQYF. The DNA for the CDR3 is TGTGCCAGCAGCAGGGACTGGGCCTTCTCCTACGAGCAGTACTTC.

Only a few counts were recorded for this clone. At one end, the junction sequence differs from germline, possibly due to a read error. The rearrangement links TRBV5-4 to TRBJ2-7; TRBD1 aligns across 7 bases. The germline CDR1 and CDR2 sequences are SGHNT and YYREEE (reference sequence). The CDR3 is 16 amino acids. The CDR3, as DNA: TGCGCCAGCAGCTCCTACAGGGGCTTCGAATCCTACGAGCAGTACTTC. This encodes CASSSYRGFESYEQYF. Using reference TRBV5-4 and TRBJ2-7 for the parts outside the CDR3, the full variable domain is ETGVTQSPTHLIKTRGQQVTLRCSSQSGHNTVSWYQQALGQGPQFIFQYYREEENGRGNFPPRFSGLQFPNYSSELNVNALELDDSALYLCASSSYRGFESYEQYFGPGTRLTVT.

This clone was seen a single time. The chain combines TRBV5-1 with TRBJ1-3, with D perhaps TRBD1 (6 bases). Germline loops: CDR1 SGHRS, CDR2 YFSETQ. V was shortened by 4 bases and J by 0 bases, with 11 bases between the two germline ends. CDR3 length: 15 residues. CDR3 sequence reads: CASSRDTSSGNTIYF. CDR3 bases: TGCGCCAGCAGCAGGGACACATCCTCTGGAAACACCATATATTTT.